This T cell receptor beta chain was documented in a study of T cell changes during pregnancy in multiple sclerosis. Generated by immunoSEQ multiplex PCR, the TCRdb table keeps only in-frame clones and is missing some. Among roughly 110,000 clones listed, roughly nine tenths were seen once. Germline values: CDR1 KGHSY, CDR2 FQNENV. V lost 7 bases and J 4 bases, leaving 16 bases between the germline ends. The CDR3 sequence is 14 residues long. This clonotype was sampled from a female donor with multiple sclerosis, enrolled in a pregnancy study. The rearrangement uses TRBV16 and TRBJ1-1; D call uncertain. This sample comprised peripheral blood, obtained before pregnancy. The CDR3 nucleotides are TGTGCCAGCAAAGACTCGGATCTTTCCACTGAAGCTTTCTTT. It translates to CASKDSDLSTEAFF.